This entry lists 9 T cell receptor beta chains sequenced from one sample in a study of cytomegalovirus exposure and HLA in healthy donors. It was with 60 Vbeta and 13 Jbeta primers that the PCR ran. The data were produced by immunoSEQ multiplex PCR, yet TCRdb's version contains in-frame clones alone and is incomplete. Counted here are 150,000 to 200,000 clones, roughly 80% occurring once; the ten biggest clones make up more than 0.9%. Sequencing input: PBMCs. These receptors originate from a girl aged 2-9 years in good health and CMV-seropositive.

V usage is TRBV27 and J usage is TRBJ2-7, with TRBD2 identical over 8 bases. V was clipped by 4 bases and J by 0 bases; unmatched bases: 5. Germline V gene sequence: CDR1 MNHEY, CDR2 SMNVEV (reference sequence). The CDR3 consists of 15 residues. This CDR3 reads CASSWGSGSSYEQYF. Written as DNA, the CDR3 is TGTGCCAGCAGTTGGGGAAGCGGGAGCTCCTACGAGCAGTACTTC.

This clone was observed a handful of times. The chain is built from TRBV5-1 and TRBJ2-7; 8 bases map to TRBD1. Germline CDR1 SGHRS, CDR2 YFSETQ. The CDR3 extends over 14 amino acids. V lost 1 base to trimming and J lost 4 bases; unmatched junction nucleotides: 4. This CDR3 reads CASSLYRGTYEQYF. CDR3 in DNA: TGCGCCAGCAGCTTGTACAGGGGGACTTACGAGCAGTACTTC. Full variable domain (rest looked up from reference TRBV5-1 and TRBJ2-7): KAGVTQTPRYLIKTRGQQVTLSCSPISGHRSVSWYQQTPGQGLQFLFEYFSETQRNKGNFPGRFSGRQFSNSRSEMNVSTLELGDSALYLCASSLYRGTYEQYFGPGTRLTVT.

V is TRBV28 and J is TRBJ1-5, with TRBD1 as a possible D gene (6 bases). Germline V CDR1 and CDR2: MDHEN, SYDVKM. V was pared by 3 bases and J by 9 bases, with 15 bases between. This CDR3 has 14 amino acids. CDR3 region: CASSFPRGMMPQHF. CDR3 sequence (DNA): TGTGCCAGCAGTTTCCCCAGGGGTATGATGCCCCAGCATTTT.

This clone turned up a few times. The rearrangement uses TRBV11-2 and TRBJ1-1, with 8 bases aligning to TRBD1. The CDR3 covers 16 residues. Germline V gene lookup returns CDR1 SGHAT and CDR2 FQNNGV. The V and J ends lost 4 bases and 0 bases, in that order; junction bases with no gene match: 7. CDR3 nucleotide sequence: TGTGCCAGCAGCTGGGGACAGGCTTCTATGAACACTGAAGCTTTCTTT. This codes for CASSWGQASMNTEAFF.

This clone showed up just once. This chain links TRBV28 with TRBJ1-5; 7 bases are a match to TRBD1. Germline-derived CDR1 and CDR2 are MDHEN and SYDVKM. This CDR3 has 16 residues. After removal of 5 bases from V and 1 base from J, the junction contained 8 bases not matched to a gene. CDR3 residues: CASSPQTGLSNQPQHF. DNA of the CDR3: TGTGCCAGCAGTCCTCAGACAGGGTTGAGCAATCAGCCCCAGCATTTT. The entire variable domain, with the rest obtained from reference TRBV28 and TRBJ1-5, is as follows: DVKVTQSSRYLVKRTGEKVFLECVQDMDHENMFWYRQDPGLGLRLIYFSYDVKMKEKGDIPEGYSVSREKKERFSLILESASTNQTSMYLCASSPQTGLSNQPQHFGDGTRLSIL.

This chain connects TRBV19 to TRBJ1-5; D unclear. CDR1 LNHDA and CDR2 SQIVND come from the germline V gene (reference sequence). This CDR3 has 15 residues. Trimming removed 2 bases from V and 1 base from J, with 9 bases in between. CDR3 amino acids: CASSILGRSNQPQHF. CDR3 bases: TGTGCCAGTAGTATACTAGGTCGGAGCAATCAGCCCCAGCATTTT.

In DNA form, the CDR3 reads TGTGCCAGCAGCCAAGTGACGGACATAAACTATGGCTACACCTTC. This gives the protein CASSQVTDINYGYTF. V usage is TRBV14 and J usage is TRBJ1-2, with D maybe TRBD1 (5 bases). Looked up from germline, CDR1 is SGHDN and CDR2 is FVKESK. The CDR3 totals 15 residues. V lost 1 base, J lost 2 bases, and 11 bases lay in between.

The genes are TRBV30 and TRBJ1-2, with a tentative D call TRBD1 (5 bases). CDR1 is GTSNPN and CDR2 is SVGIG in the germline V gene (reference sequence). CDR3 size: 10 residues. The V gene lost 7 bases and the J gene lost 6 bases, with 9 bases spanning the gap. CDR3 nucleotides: TGTGCCTACCAAGGGGATGGCTACACCTTC. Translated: CAYQGDGYTF.

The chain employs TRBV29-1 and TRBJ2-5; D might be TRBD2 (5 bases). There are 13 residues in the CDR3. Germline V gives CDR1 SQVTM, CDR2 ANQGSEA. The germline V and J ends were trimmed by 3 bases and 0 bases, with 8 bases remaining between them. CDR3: CSVERANQETQYF. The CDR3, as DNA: TGCAGCGTTGAGAGGGCTAACCAAGAGACCCAGTACTTC.